This T cell receptor (beta chain) was recovered during a study of blood T cells in healthy people across ages. Germline loops: CDR1 SGHRS, CDR2 YFSETQ. The V gene end was trimmed by 0 bases and the J gene end by 6 bases; junction bases not matched to a gene: 2. This CDR3 contains 14 residues. Using a J-beta primer mix together with a sample-barcoded 5' primer, a second PCR was run for about 6 to 11 cycles. TCRdb fed the 5' RACE reads into MiXCR, producing one record per CDR3 protein. Of 1,500,000 or so distinct CDR3 sequences listed, roughly 43% are singletons. The chain couples TRBV5-1 to TRBJ1-5, with 8 bases lining up with TRBD1. The sequencing sample was made of blood. The sequence was obtained from a woman aged 18-35 years in good health. This chain's CDR3 is CASSLETGAQPQHF. The CDR3 nucleotides are TGCGCCAGCAGCTTGGAGACAGGGGCTCAGCCCCAGCATTTT.